This is a list of T cell receptor beta chains from one sample in a study of blood T cell repertoires in COVID-19. Libraries were prepared by immunoSEQ multiplex PCR; TCRdb keeps only in-frame clonotypes and omits some of them. This sample has about 120,000 clones; about nine tenths occur once, and the top ten carry 7.7%. Sequencing input: peripheral blood. These receptors were obtained from a human donor in a cohort sampled during active COVID-19. CDR3s include the opening cysteine and the closing phenylalanine or tryptophan. The order of the fields is V gene, D gene, J gene, clone size, CDR3 DNA, CDR3 protein. D genes are given only for firm matches. Clone sizes are given selectively: once, few, many, or a class where the clone is expanded.

TRBV19	TRBD1	TRBJ2-7	.	TGTGCCAGTAGTATTTTGGGTCGTAGGACAGGCGCCGAGCAGTACTTC	CASSILGRRTGAEQYF
TRBV3-1/TRBV3-2	TRBD1	TRBJ1-6	.	TGTGCCAGCAGCCAAGATGTCGGACAGGGAGGGTCACCCCTCCACTTT	CASSQDVGQGGSPLHF
TRBV21-1	.	TRBJ1-5	once	TGTGCCAGCAGCAAAGGGCCAGGGGATGACAATCAGCCCCAGCATTTT	CASSKGPGDDNQPQHF
TRBV3-1/TRBV3-2	.	TRBJ2-1	once	TGTGCCAGCAGCCAAGGTGTATCGGGGGTCCCCGGCGATGAGCAGTTCTTC	CASSQGVSGVPGDEQFF
TRBV7-6	TRBD2	TRBJ2-2	.	TGTGCCAGCAGCTTATCGGGCGGGAGGGCCAAGACCGGGGAGCTGTTTTTT	CASSLSGGRAKTGELFF
TRBV7-3	.	TRBJ1-2	.	TGTGCCAGCAAGGTTCCGAACAGGGCCTATGGCTACACCTTC	CASKVPNRAYGYTF
TRBV7-2	TRBD1	TRBJ1-5	.	TGTGCCAGCAGCTTAGCGGGCGACAGGGTAAGACCCCAGCATTTT	CASSLAGDRVRPQHF
TRBV5-1	TRBD1	TRBJ1-1	.	TGCGCCAGCAGCCAAGACAGGGGTGAAGCTTTCTTT	CASSQDRGEAFF
TRBV19	TRBD1	TRBJ1-1	once	TGTGCCAGTAGTATTCGGACAGGGGGAACTGAAGCTTTCTTT	CASSIRTGGTEAFF
TRBV7-8	.	TRBJ1-2	few	TGTGCCAGCAGCTTGGATCGACAGGACGGCTATGGCTACACCTTC	CASSLDRQDGYGYTF
TRBV28	TRBD1	TRBJ1-1	.	TGTGCCAGCAGTTTAAAGGGGGCGAACACTGAAGCTTTCTTT	CASSLKGANTEAFF
TRBV11-2	TRBD1	TRBJ1-4	.	TGTGCCAGCAGCTTGGACAGGGCTAATGAAAAACTGTTTTTT	CASSLDRANEKLFF
TRBV21-1	.	TRBJ2-2	once	.	CASSKVGQGIPRGTGELFF
TRBV21-1	.	TRBJ2-5	.	TGTGCCAGCAGCAAAGGGGAGGCGTGCCAAGAGACCCAGTACTTC	CASSKGEACQETQYF
TRBV29-1	.	TRBJ1-5	.	TGCAGCGCTGCCCGCCAGGTAAACAATCAGCCCCAGCATTTT	CSAARQVNNQPQHF
TRBV7-9	.	TRBJ1-5	few	TGTGCCAGCACCACGGCAGGCAGCAATCAGCCCCAGCATTTT	CASTTAGSNQPQHF
TRBV28	.	TRBJ1-4	.	TGTGCCAGCAGTTCCGGACAGTTTCAGGAAAAACTGTTTTTT	CASSSGQFQEKLFF
TRBV27	.	TRBJ2-1	.	TGTGCCAGCAGTCGTCTAGCCCTCTCCTACAATGAGCAGTTCTTC	CASSRLALSYNEQFF
TRBV18	.	TRBJ2-5	.	TGTGCCAGCTCAACATCCCACCAAGAGACCCAGTACTTC	CASSTSHQETQYF
TRBV7-2	TRBD1	TRBJ2-5	.	TGTGCCAGCAGCTCGCAGACAGGGCCCCCAGAGACCCAGTACTTC	CASSSQTGPPETQYF
TRBV18	.	TRBJ2-1	.	TGTGCCAGCTCCCCCGCGGGGGCCTTCAATGAGCAGTTCTTC	CASSPAGAFNEQFF
TRBV10-1	TRBD1	TRBJ2-7	.	TGCGCCAGCTCACCGGGGACAGGGCCTCCCTACGAGCAGTACTTC	CASSPGTGPPYEQYF
TRBV5-1	.	TRBJ2-7	.	TGCGCCAGCAGCCCCTTAGCGGCTACGAGCTCCTACGAGCAGTACTTC	CASSPLAATSSYEQYF
TRBV6-5	TRBD2	TRBJ2-7	.	TGTGCCAGCAGTCCCGGATCGGGGGGCTCCTACGAGCAGTACTTC	CASSPGSGGSYEQYF